This T cell receptor (beta chain) derives from a study of cytomegalovirus exposure and HLA in healthy donors. The study's findings and limits: Rare TCR sequences dominated, though some public TCRs recurred in many donors. According to a later analysis, TCR clusters from the first cohort tended to co-occur in the 120 or so validation repertoires. There were a few CMV-associated chains whose specificity for CMV antigens was confirmed in vitro.

The donors were in the approximately 120-subject validation cohort; that cohort was separate from the roughly 700-subject first cohort. TCRdb's copy holds only in-frame clones and misses some; the assay was immunoSEQ multiplex PCR. The repertoire holds some 250,000 clones, with 90% as singletons. Looked up from germline, CDR1 is MNHEY and CDR2 is SMNVEV (reference sequence). V was shortened by 4 bases and J by 3 bases, with 10 bases between the two germline ends. The CDR3 runs 14 residues. Remarks on this clone: The antigen remains undetermined.

The source of this sequence is a woman between 18 and 29 years old in good health and CMV-seronegative. The sequencing sample was made of PBMCs. The chain carries TRBV27 and TRBJ2-1; possible D gene TRBD1, 5 bases. As DNA, the CDR3 is TGTGCCAGCAGTTCGTCCGGACACTACAATGAGCAGTTCTTC. Its protein is CASSSSGHYNEQFF.